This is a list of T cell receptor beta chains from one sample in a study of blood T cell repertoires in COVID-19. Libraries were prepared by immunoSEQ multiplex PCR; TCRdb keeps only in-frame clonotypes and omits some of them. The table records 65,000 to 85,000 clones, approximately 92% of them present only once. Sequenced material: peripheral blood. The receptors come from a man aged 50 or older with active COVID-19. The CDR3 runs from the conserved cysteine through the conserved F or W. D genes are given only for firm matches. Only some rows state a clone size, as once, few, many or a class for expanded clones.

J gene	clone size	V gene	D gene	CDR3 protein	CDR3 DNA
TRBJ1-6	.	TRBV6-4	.	CASSEARDNSPLHF	TGTGCCAGCAGTGAGGCGCGGGATAATTCACCCCTCCACTTT
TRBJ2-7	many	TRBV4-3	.	CASSQGLTANYEQYF	TGCGCCAGCAGCCAAGGTCTCACAGCTAACTACGAGCAGTACTTC
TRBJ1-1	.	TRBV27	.	CASSLRLEGTTEAFF	TGTGCCAGCAGTTTGCGGTTGGAAGGCACCACTGAAGCTTTCTTT
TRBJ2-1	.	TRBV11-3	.	CASSLVGSPYNEQFF	TGTGCCAGCAGCTTAGTCGGGAGCCCCTACAATGAGCAGTTCTTC
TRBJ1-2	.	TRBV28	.	CASSSPSGYTF	TGTGCCAGCAGTTCCCCTTCCGGCTACACCTTC
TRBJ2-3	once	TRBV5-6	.	CASSSGFGLGNTDTQYF	TGTGCCAGCAGTTCAGGGTTTGGATTGGGGAACACAGATACGCAGTATTTT
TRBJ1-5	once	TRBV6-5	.	CASRRRVYSNQPQHF	TGTGCCAGCAGGCGCAGGGTCTATAGCAATCAGCCCCAGCATTTT
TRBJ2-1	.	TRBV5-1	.	CASSFSPDFNEQFF	TGCGCCAGCAGCTTTAGCCCAGATTTCAATGAGCAGTTCTTC
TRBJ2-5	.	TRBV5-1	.	CASSLGTGKETQYF	TGCGCCAGCAGCTTGGGAACAGGGAAAGAGACCCAGTACTTC
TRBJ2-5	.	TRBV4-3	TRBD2	CASSQHLGLAGGTQYF	TGCGCCAGCAGCCAACACTTGGGACTAGCGGGGGGGACCCAGTACTTC
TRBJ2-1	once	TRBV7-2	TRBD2	CASSSTSGGGSYNEQFF	TGTGCCAGCAGCTCCACTAGCGGGGGGGGATCCTACAATGAGCAGTTCTTC
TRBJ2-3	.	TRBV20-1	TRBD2	CSASGGGPTDTQYF	TGCAGTGCTAGTGGCGGGGGACCCACAGATACGCAGTATTTT
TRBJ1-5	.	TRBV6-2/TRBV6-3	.	CASSYSGHLSNQPQHF	TGTGCCAGCAGTTACTCGGGACACCTTAGCAATCAGCCCCAGCATTTT
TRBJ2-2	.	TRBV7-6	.	CASSLRDLNTGELFF	TGTGCCAGCAGCTTACGAGACTTGAACACCGGGGAGCTGTTTTTT
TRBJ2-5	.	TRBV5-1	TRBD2	CASTGGAGQETQYF	TGCGCCAGCACGGGGGGAGCGGGACAAGAGACCCAGTACTTC
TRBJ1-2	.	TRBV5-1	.	CASSLHTGTRGYTF	TGCGCCAGCAGCTTGCATACAGGAACCCGAGGCTACACCTTC
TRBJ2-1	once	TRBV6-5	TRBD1	CASTPGTVKFF	TGTGCCAGCACCCCCGGGACAGTAAAGTTCTTC
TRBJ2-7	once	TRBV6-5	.	CASRSTVYEQYF	TGTGCCAGCAGGTCGACAGTCTACGAGCAGTACTTC
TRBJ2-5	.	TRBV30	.	CAWSAGAGGETQYF	TGTGCCTGGAGTGCAGGGGCCGGGGGGGAGACCCAGTACTTC
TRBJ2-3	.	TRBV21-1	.	CASSLRDRDTDTQYF	TGTGCCAGCAGTTTACGGGACAGGGACACAGATACGCAGTATTTT
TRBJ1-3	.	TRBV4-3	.	CASSQDWQGSGNTIYF	TGCGCCAGCAGCCAAGATTGGCAGGGCTCTGGAAACACCATATATTTT
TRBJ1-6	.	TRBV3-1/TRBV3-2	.	CASSEGQFPPLHF	TGTGCCAGCAGCGAAGGACAGTTTCCACCCCTCCACTTT
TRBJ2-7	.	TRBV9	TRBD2	CASSTGLAGAYEQYF	TGTGCCAGCAGCACGGGACTAGCGGGGGCCTACGAGCAGTACTTC
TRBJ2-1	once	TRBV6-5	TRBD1	CASSYSDRDSYNEQFF	TGTGCCAGCAGTTACTCTGACAGGGACTCCTACAATGAGCAGTTCTTC
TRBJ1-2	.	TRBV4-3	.	CASSQGVTGYTF	TGCGCCAGCAGCCAAGGGGTGACAGGCTACACCTTC
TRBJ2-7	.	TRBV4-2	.	CASSQDRESSYEQYF	TGTGCCAGCAGCCAAGATCGGGAGAGCTCCTACGAGCAGTACTTC
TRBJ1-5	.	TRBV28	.	CASSLSGGNQPQHF	TGTGCCAGCAGTTTATCGGGCGGGAATCAGCCCCAGCATTTT
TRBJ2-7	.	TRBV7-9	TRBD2	CASSFWVGTIAYEQYF	TGTGCCAGCAGCTTCTGGGTGGGGACTATTGCCTACGAGCAGTACTTC
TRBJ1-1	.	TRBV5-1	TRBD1	CASSLVSGQGGTEAFF	TGCGCCAGCAGCTTGGTATCGGGACAGGGGGGCACTGAAGCTTTCTTT
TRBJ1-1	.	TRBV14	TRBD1	CASRLGTGEAFF	TGTGCCAGCAGACTAGGGACAGGTGAAGCTTTCTTT
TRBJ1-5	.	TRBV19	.	CASSTEQGSNQPQHF	TGTGCCAGTAGTACCGAACAGGGTAGCAATCAGCCCCAGCATTTT
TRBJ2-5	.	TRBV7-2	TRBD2	CASSSLGGGLQETQYF	TGTGCCAGCAGCTCTTTGGGCGGGGGGCTGCAAGAGACCCAGTACTTC
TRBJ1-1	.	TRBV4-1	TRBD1	CASSQSRTGDTEAFF	TGCGCCAGCAGCCAATCAAGAACAGGGGACACTGAAGCTTTCTTT
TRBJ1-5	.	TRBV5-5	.	CASSLAGYSNQPQHF	TGTGCCAGCAGCTTGGCAGGGTATAGCAATCAGCCCCAGCATTTT
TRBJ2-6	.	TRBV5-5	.	CASSHTPGDPVLTF	TGTGCCAGCAGCCATACCCCGGGGGACCCTGTCCTGACTTTC
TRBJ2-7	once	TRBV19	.	CASSTTDRTYEQYF	TGTGCCAGTAGTACCACGGACAGAACCTACGAGCAGTACTTC
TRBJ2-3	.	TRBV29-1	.	CSAMTRSTDTQYF	TGCAGCGCAATGACTAGGAGCACAGATACGCAGTATTTT
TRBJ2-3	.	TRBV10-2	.	CATAPGQVKDTQYF	TGCGCCACCGCACCGGGACAAGTCAAAGATACGCAGTATTTT
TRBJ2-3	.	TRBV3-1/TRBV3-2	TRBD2	CASREGGSSTDTQYF	TGTGCCAGCCGGGAGGGGGGTAGTAGCACAGATACGCAGTATTTT
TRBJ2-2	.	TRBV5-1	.	CASLQNTGELFF	TGCGCCAGCTTACAGAACACCGGGGAGCTGTTTTTT
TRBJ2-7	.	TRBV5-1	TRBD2	CASSVSGGGYEQYF	TGCGCCAGCAGCGTTAGCGGGGGAGGGTACGAGCAGTACTTC
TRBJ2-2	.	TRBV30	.	CAWTGGTGELFF	TGTGCCTGGACCGGGGGAACCGGGGAGCTGTTTTTT
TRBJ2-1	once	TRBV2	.	CASMGYGRSEQFF	TGTGCCAGCATGGGCTACGGTCGATCTGAGCAGTTCTTC
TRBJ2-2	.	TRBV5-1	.	CASTADYLTGELFF	TGCGCCAGCACCGCAGACTATCTCACCGGGGAGCTGTTTTTT
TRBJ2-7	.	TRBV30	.	CAWIPDSSYEQYF	TGTGCCTGGATTCCCGACAGCTCCTACGAGCAGTACTTC